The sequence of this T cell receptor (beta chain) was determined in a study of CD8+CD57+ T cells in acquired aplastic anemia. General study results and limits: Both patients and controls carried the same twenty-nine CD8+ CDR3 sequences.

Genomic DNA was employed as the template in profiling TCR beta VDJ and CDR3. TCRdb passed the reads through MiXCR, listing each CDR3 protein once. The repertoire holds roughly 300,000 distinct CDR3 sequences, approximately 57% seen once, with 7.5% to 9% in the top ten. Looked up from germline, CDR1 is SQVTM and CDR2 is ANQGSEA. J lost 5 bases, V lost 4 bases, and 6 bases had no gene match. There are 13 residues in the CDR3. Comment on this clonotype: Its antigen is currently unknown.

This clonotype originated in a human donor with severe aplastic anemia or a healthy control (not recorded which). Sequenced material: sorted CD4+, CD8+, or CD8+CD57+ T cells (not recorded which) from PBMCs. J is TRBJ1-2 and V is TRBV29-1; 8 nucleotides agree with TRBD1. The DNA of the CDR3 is TGCAGCGTTGGGACAGGGAGGAGGTATGGCTACACCTTC. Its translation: CSVGTGRRYGYTF. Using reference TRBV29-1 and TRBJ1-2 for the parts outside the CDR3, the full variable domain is SAVISQKPSRDICQRGTSLTIQCQVDSQVTMMFWYRQQPGQSLTLIATANQGSEATYESGFVIDKFPISRPNLTFSTLTVSNMSPEDSSIYLCSVGTGRRYGYTFGSGTRLTVV.